This TCR beta chain derives from a study of identical twins. TCRdb ran MiXCR on the 5' RACE reads and lists one entry per CDR3 protein. The table has roughly 250,000 distinct CDR3 sequences, over 12% seen once; the top ten hold about 9%. Comments on this clonotype: What it recognizes is unknown.

General study findings and limits: Twin sharing of out-of-frame TCR alpha was underestimated by models in monozygotic pairs.

After removal of 0 bases from V and 18 bases from J, the junction contained 14 bases not matched to a gene. The CDR3 runs 15 residues. Germline-derived CDR1 and CDR2 are SGHRS and YFSETQ. The sequence was obtained from a woman aged 18-29 years in good health. V is TRBV5-1 and J is TRBJ1-6, with TRBD1 matching over 8 bases. Material: memory (CD45RO+) T cells sorted from blood. CDR3 bases: TGCGCCAGCAGCTTGGGGGGCCAGGGGGCGTTTCTAAGCCACTTT. This translates into CASSLGGQGAFLSHF.